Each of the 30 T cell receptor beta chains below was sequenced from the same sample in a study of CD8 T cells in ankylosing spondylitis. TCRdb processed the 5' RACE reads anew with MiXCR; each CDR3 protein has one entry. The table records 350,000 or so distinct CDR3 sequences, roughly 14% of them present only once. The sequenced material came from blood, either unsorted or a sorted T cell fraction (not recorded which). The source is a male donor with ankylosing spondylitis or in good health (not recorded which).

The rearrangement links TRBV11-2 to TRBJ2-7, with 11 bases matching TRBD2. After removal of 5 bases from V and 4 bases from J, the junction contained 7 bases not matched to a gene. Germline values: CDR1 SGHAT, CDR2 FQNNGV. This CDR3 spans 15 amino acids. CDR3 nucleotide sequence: TGTGCCAGCAGCATAACTAGCGGGAGTGATTACGAGCAGTACTTC. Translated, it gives CASSITSGSDYEQYF.

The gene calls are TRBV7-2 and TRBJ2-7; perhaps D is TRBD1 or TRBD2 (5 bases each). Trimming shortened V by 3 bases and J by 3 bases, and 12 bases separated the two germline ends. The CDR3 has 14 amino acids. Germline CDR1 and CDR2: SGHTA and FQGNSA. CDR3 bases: TGTGCCAGCAGCTTGTCTGGGGGAAACTACGAGCAGTACTTC. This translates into CASSLSGGNYEQYF.

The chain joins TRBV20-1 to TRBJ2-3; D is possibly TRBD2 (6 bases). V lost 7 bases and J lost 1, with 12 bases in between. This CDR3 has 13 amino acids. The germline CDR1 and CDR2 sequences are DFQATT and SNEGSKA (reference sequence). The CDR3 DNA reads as TGCAGTGAAAGCGGGTTGGGCACAGATACGCAGTATTTT. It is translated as CSESGLGTDTQYF.

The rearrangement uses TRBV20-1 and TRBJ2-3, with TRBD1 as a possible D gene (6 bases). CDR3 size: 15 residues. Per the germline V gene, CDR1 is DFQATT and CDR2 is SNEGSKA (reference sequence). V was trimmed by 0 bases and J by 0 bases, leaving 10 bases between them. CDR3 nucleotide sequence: TGCAGTGCTAGAGATGGGGGCCCTAGCACAGATACGCAGTATTTT. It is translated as CSARDGGPSTDTQYF.

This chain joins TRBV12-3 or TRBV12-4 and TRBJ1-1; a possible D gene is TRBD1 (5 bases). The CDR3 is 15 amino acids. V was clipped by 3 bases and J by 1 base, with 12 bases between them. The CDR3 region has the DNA TGTGCCAGCAGTTTCCAAGGGGCCCAGAACACTGAAGCTTTCTTT. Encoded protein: CASSFQGAQNTEAFF.

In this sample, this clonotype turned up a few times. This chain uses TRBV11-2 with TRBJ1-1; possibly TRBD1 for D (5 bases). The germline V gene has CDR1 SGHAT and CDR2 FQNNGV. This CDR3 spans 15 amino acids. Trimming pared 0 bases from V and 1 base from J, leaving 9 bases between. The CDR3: CASSLERGRNTEAFF. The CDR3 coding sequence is TGTGCCAGCAGCTTAGAAAGGGGTCGGAACACTGAAGCTTTCTTT. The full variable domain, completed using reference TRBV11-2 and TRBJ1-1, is EAGVAQSPRYKIIEKRQSVAFWCNPISGHATLYWYQQILGQGPKLLIQFQNNGVVDDSQLPKDRFSAERLKGVDSTLKIQPAKLEDSAVYLCASSLERGRNTEAFFGQGTRLTVV.

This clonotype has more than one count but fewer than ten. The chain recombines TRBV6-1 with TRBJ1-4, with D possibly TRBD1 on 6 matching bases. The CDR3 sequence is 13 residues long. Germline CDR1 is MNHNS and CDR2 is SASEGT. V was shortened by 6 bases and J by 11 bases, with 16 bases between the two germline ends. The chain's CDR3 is CASRPPGEVKLFF. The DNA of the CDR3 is TGTGCCAGCAGGCCTCCAGGGGAGGTGAAACTGTTTTTT.

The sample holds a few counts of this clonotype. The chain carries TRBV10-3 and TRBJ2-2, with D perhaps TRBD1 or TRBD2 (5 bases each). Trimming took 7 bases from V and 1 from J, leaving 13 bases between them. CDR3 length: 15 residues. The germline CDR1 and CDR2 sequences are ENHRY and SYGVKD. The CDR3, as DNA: TGTGCCATCAAGACGGGGCCGGGGAACACCGGGGAGCTGTTTTTT. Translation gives CAIKTGPGNTGELFF.

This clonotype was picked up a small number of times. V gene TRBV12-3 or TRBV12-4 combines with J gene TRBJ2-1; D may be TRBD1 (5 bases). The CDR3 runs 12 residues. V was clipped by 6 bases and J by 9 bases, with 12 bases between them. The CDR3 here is CASSGQGTEQFF. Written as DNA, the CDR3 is TGTGCCAGCAGCGGTCAGGGCACTGAGCAGTTCTTC.

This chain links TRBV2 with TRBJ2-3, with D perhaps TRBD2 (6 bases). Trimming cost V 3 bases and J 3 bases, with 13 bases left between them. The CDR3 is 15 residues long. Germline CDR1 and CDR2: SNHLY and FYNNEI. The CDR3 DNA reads TGTGCCAGCAGTGACCCGGGGGAAGGGACAGATACGCAGTATTTT. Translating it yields CASSDPGEGTDTQYF.

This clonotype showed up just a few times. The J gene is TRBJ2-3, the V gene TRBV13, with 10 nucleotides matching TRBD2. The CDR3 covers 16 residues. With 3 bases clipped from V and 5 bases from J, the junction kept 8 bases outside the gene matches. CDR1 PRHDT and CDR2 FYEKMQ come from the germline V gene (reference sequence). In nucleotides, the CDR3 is TGTGCCAGCAGCTTGACTAGCGGGCCTTCTAAAGATACGCAGTATTTT. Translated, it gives CASSLTSGPSKDTQYF.

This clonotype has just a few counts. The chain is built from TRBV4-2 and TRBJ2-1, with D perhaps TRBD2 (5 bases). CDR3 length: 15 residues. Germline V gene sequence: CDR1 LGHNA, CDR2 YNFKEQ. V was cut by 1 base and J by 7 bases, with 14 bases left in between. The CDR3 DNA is TGTGCCAGCAGCCAAGGGCACGGGGTAAGGAATGAGCAGTTCTTC. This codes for CASSQGHGVRNEQFF.

CDR3 sequence (DNA): TGCGCCAGCAGCCAGGCCCCTTACGAGACCCAGTACTTC. Protein sequence: CASSQAPYETQYF. This sequence joins TRBV4-1 and TRBJ2-5, with D unclear. CDR1 and CDR2 (germline): MGHRA, YSYEKL. CDR3 length equals 13 residues. V gave up 3 bases and J gave up 5 bases, with 10 bases separating them.

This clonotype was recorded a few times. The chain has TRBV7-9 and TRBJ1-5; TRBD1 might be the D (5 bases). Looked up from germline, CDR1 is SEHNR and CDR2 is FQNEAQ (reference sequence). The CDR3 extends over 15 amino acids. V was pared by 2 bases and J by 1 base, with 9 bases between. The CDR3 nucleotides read TGTGCCAGCAGCTTACAGACAGACAGCAATCAGCCCCAGCATTTT. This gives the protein CASSLQTDSNQPQHF.

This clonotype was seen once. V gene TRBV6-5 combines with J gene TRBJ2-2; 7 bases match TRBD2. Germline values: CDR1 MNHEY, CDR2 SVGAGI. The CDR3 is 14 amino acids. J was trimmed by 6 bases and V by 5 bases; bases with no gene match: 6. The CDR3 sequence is CASSHGTISGELFF. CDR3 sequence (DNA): TGTGCCAGCAGTCACGGGACTATATCCGGGGAGCTGTTTTTT.

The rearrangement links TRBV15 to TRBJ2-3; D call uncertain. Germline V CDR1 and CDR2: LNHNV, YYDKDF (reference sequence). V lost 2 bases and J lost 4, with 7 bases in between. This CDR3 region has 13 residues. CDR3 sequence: CATSRIVADTQYF. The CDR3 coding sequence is TGTGCCACCAGCAGAATTGTGGCAGATACGCAGTATTTT.

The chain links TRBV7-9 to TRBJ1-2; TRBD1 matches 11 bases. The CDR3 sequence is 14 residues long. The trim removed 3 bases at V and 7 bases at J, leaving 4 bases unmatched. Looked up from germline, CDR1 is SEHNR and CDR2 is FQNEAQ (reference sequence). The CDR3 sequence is CASSFGQGAVGYTF. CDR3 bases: TGTGCCAGCAGCTTCGGACAGGGGGCTGTTGGCTACACCTTC.

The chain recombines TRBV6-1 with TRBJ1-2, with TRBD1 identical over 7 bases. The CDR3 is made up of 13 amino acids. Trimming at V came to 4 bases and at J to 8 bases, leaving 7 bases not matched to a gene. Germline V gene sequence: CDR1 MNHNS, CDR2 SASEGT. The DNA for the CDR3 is TGTGCCAGCAGTGTGGTGTCAGGGGGAGGCTACACCTTC. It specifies CASSVVSGGGYTF.

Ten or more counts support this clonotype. The CDR3 DNA is TGTGCCAGCCGTCCCGCCGGTAGCACAGATACGCAGTATTTT. Translation: CASRPAGSTDTQYF. This chain links TRBV12-3 or TRBV12-4 with TRBJ2-3; no firm D call. The CDR3 is made up of 14 amino acids. V was shortened by 8 bases and J by 0 bases, with 12 bases between the two germline ends.

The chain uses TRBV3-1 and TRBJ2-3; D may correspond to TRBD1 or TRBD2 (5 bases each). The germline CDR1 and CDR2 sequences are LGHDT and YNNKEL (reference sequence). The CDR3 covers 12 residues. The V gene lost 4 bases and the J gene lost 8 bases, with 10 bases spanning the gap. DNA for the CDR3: TGTGCCAGCAGCCGCCCCGGGACTACGCAGTATTTT. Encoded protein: CASSRPGTTQYF.

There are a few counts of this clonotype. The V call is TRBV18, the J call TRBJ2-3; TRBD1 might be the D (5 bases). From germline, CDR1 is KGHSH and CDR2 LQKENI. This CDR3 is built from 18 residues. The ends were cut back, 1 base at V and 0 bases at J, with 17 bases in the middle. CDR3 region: CASSPRSLRQGSTDTQYF. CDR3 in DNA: TGTGCCAGCTCACCACGCTCTCTCAGGCAGGGAAGCACAGATACGCAGTATTTT.

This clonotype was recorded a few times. CDR3 region: CASSDPSGPQYF. The CDR3 nucleotides are TGTGCCAGCAGTGACCCCTCCGGGCCCCAGTACTTC. V and J are TRBV28 and TRBJ2-5, with D uncertain. This CDR3 has 12 residues. CDR1 MDHEN and CDR2 SYDVKM come from the germline V gene. Trimming took off 5 bases at V and 9 bases at J, with 13 bases between the two ends.

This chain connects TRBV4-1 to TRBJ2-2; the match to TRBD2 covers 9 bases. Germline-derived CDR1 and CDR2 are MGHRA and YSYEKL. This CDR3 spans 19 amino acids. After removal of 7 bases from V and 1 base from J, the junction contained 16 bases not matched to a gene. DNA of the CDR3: TGCGCCAGCATCGAGAGGTGGACTAGCGACCAACGGAACACCGGGGAGCTGTTTTTT. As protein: CASIERWTSDQRNTGELFF.

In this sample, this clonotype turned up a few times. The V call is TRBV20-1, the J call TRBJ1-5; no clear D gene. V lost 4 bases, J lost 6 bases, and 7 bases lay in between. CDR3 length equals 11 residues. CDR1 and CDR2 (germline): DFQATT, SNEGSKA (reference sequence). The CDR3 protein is CSATWSQPQHF. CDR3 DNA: TGCAGTGCTACCTGGAGTCAGCCCCAGCATTTT.

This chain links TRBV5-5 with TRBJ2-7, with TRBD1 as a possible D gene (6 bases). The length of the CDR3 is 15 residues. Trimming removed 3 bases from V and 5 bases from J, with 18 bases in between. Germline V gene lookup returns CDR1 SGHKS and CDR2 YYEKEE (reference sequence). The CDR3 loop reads CASSSRDIEYHEQYF. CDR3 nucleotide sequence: TGTGCCAGCAGCTCCCGGGACATAGAGTACCACGAGCAGTACTTC.

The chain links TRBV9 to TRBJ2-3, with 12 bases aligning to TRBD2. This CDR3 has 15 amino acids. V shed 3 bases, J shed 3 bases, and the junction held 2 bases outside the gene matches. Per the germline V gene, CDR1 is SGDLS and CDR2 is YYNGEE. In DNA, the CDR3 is TGTGCCAGCAGCGGAACTAGCGGGAGGACAGATACGCAGTATTTT. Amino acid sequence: CASSGTSGRTDTQYF.

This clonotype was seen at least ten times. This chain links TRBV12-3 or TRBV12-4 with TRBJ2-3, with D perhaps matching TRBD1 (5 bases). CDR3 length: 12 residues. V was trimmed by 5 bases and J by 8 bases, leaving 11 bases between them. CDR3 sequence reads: CASSPSQGTQYF. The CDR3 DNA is TGTGCCAGCAGTCCGAGTCAGGGTACGCAGTATTTT.

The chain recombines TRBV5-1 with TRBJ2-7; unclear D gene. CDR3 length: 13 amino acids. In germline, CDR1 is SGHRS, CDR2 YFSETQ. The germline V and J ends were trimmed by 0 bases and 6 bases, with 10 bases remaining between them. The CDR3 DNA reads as TGCGCCAGCAGCTTGGACAGTTATTCCGAGCAGTACTTC. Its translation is CASSLDSYSEQYF.

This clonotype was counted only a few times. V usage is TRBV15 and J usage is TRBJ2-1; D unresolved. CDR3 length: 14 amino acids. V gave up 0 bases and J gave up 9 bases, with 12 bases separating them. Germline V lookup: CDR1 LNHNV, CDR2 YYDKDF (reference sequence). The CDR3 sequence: CATSRDTGIGEQFF. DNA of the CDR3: TGTGCCACCAGCAGAGATACGGGTATCGGTGAGCAGTTCTTC.

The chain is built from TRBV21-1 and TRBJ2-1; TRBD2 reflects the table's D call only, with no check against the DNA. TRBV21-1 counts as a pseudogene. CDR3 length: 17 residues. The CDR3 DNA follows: TGTGCCAGCAGGTACGGGCCGCAGCACCACTCCTACAATGAGCAGTTCTTC. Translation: CASRYGPQHHSYNEQFF.